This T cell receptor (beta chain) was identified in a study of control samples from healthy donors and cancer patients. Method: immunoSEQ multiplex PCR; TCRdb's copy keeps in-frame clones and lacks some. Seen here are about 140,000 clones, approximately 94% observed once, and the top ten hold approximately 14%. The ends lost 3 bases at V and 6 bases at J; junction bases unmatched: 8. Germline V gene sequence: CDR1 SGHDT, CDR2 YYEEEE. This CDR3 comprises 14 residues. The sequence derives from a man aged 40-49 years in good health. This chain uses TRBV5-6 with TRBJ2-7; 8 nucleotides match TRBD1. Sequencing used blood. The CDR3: CASSSGQGKGEQYF. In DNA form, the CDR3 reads TGTGCCAGCAGCTCCGGACAGGGAAAGGGCGAGCAGTACTTC.